These 16 T cell receptor beta chains came from one sample sequenced in a study of shared clonotypes between healthy human individuals. Method: immunoSEQ multiplex PCR; TCRdb's copy keeps in-frame clones and lacks some. The sample carries roughly 2.4 million clones, approximately 96% recorded once. Specimen: naive CD4+ T cells sorted from blood. The subset here: CD45RA+ positively selected. Receptor source: a man between 18 and 35 years old in good health.

This sequence joins TRBV9 and TRBJ2-7; TRBD1 might be the D (6 bases). The germline V gene has CDR1 SGDLS and CDR2 YYNGEE. Trimming pared 4 bases from V and 4 bases from J, leaving 24 bases between. The CDR3 totals 17 residues. CDR3 region: CASSKHRQTGDTYEQYF. The CDR3 coding sequence is TGTGCCAGCAGCAAACACCGACAGACAGGAGATACATACGAGCAGTACTTC.

The chain employs TRBV6-6 and TRBJ2-5, with D possibly being TRBD1 (5 bases). This CDR3 is 13 amino acids long. CDR1 and CDR2 (germline): MNHNY, SVGAGI (reference sequence). V was shortened by 9 bases and J by 4 bases, with 15 bases between the two germline ends. The CDR3 DNA is TGTGCCAGTAATAAACCTCAGGGAGAGACCCAGTACTTC. Translation: CASNKPQGETQYF.

The chain combines TRBV18 with TRBJ1-3, with 7 bases aligning to TRBD1. CDR1 and CDR2 (germline): KGHSH, LQKENI. The J segment lost 0 bases and the V segment lost 5 bases, leaving 4 bases of the junction unmatched. The CDR3 covers 15 residues. In DNA, the CDR3 is TGTGCCAGCTCAAGAGGACAGGACTCTGGAAACACCATATATTTT. Its translation: CASSRGQDSGNTIYF.

This clone has a single count. The chain carries TRBV18 and TRBJ2-7; D is unclear. V gave up 6 bases and J gave up 0 bases, with 12 bases separating them. Looked up from germline, CDR1 is KGHSH and CDR2 is LQKENI. The length of the CDR3 is 14 residues. The CDR3 region has the DNA TGTGCCAGCTCCCTTCAACAGAACTCCTACGAGCAGTACTTC. This sequence encodes CASSLQQNSYEQYF.

This chain connects TRBV5-4 to TRBJ1-1; the D is unclear. Per germline, CDR1 SGHNT and CDR2 YYREEE (reference sequence). Trimming shortened V by 9 bases and J by 5 bases, and 11 bases separated the two germline ends. CDR3 size: 11 residues. CDR3 coding DNA: TGTGCCATCCATCGAGGGACTGAAGCTTTCTTT. Its translation: CAIHRGTEAFF.

This rearrangement joins TRBV7-2 to TRBJ2-3; TRBD2 aligns across 11 bases. The ends lost 4 bases at V and 8 bases at J; junction bases unmatched: 11. The CDR3 contains 16 residues. Looked up from germline, CDR1 is SGHTA and CDR2 is FQGNSA. The CDR3 DNA sequence: TGTGCCAGCAGCTCAGCTAGCGGGGGGCCCCAGGGTACGCAGTATTTT. Amino acids: CASSSASGGPQGTQYF.

The chain carries TRBV18 and TRBJ2-3; TRBD2 matches at 11 bases. The CDR3 contains 14 residues. V shed 3 bases, J shed 5 bases, and the junction held 1 base outside the gene matches. Germline V gives CDR1 KGHSH, CDR2 LQKENI. DNA of the CDR3: TGTGCCAGCTCACCGACTAGCGGGAAAGATACGCAGTATTTT. Amino acids: CASSPTSGKDTQYF. Full variable domain (remainder filled in from reference TRBV18 and TRBJ2-3): NAGVMQNPRHLVRRRGQEARLRCSPMKGHSHVYWYRQLPEEGLKFMVYLQKENIIDESGMPKERFSAEFPKEGPSILRIQQVVRGDSAAYFCASSPTSGKDTQYFGPGTRLTVL.

DNA for the CDR3: TGCGCCAGCATGCGGCCGAACCAAGAGACCCAGTACTTC. This gives the protein CASMRPNQETQYF. The chain uses TRBV5-1 and TRBJ2-5; D unclear. V was trimmed by 6 bases and J by 0 bases, leaving 9 bases between them. The V gene's germline CDR1 is SGHRS and CDR2 YFSETQ. CDR3 length: 13 residues.

This chain joins TRBV7-6 and TRBJ2-1, with D perhaps being TRBD1 or TRBD2 (5 bases each). This CDR3 is 15 amino acids long. The germline V gene encodes CDR1 SGHVS and CDR2 FNYEAQ. The V gene lost 4 bases and the J gene lost 4 bases, with 14 bases spanning the gap. CDR3 coding DNA: TGTGCCAGCAGCTCCCGGGACCGTCTATACAATGAGCAGTTCTTC. Its translation is CASSSRDRLYNEQFF.

This clone has more than one count but fewer than ten. Relative to the germline gene, one junction end is altered; a read error may explain this. The gene calls are TRBV29-1 and TRBJ1-3; D is undetermined. Germline lookup yields CDR1 SQVTM and CDR2 ANQGSEA. This CDR3 is built from 8 residues. This chain's CDR3 is CSVDGSGF. CDR3 sequence (DNA): TGCAGCGTTGATGGCAGTGGCTTT.

The chain employs TRBV19 and TRBJ2-1; D possibly corresponds to TRBD2 (6 bases). CDR3 length: 14 residues. The ends were cut back, 1 base at V and 6 bases at J, with 10 bases in the middle. The germline gives CDR1 LNHDA, CDR2 SQIVND (reference sequence). CDR3 in amino acids: CASSIVLASNEQFF. The CDR3 nucleotides read TGTGCCAGTAGTATAGTACTAGCAAGCAATGAGCAGTTCTTC.

The rearrangement joins TRBV25-1 to TRBJ1-1, with D possibly being TRBD1 (6 bases). This CDR3 comprises 15 residues. The germline V and J ends were trimmed by 3 bases and 4 bases, with 15 bases remaining between them. The germline V gene encodes CDR1 MGHDK and CDR2 SYGVNS. CDR3 sequence: CASSDEGGLSTEAFF. The CDR3 coding sequence is TGTGCCAGCAGTGACGAGGGGGGGCTTAGCACTGAAGCTTTCTTT. Full variable domain (rest looked up from reference TRBV25-1 and TRBJ1-1): EADIYQTPRYLVIGTGKKITLECSQTMGHDKMYWYQQDPGMELHLIHYSYGVNSTEKGDLSSESTVSRIRTEHFPLTLESARPSHTSQYLCASSDEGGLSTEAFFGQGTRLTVV.

This clone has a single count. The J gene is TRBJ2-2, the V gene TRBV5-1; D may be TRBD1 or TRBD2 (5 bases each). The germline V gene has CDR1 SGHRS and CDR2 YFSETQ. Trimming cost V 2 bases and J 7 bases, with 12 bases left between them. CDR3 length equals 14 residues. The CDR3 DNA follows: TGCGCCAGCAGCTTAATAGGGACGGGCGGGGAGCTGTTTTTT. As protein: CASSLIGTGGELFF.

This chain joins TRBV6-5 and TRBJ2-3, with TRBD1 as a possible D gene (6 bases). Deletions cut 8 bases from V and 5 bases from J, with 14 bases between. Per the germline V gene, CDR1 is MNHEY and CDR2 is SVGAGI. This CDR3 has 13 residues. This chain's CDR3 is CASRGQPVDTQYF. The CDR3 bases are TGTGCCAGCCGAGGACAGCCAGTAGATACGCAGTATTTT.

This clone was seen a single time. The chain employs TRBV5-6 and TRBJ2-6; D is possibly TRBD1 (6 bases). V shed 5 bases and J shed 0 bases, with 15 bases lying between them. Germline lookup yields CDR1 SGHDT and CDR2 YYEEEE. This CDR3 has 17 amino acids. CDR3 region: CASRAGVVVSGANVLTF. The CDR3 nucleotides are TGTGCCAGCAGGGCAGGGGTAGTCGTCTCTGGGGCCAACGTCCTGACTTTC.

The rearrangement uses TRBV7-2 and TRBJ2-3; TRBD2 is a possible D gene (6 bases). The V end lost 6 bases, the J end lost 2 bases, and 12 bases lay between the germline ends. Germline assignment: CDR1 SGHTA and CDR2 FQGNSA. This CDR3 contains 14 residues. The CDR3 nucleotides are TGTGCCAGCAGGACCGGGACTTTCACAGATACGCAGTATTTT. The encoded protein is CASRTGTFTDTQYF.